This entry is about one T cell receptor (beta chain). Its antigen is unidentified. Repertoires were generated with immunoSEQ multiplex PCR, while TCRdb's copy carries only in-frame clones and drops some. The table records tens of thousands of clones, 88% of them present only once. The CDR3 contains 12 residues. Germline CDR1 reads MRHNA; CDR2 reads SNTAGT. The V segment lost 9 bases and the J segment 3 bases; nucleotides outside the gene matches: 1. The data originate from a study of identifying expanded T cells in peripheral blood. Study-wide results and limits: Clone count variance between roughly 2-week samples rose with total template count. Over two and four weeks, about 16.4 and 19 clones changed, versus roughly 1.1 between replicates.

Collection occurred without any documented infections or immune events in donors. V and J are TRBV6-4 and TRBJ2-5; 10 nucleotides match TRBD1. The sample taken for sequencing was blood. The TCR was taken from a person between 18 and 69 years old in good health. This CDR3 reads CARGQGKETQYF. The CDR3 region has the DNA TGTGCCAGGGGACAGGGGAAAGAGACCCAGTACTTC.